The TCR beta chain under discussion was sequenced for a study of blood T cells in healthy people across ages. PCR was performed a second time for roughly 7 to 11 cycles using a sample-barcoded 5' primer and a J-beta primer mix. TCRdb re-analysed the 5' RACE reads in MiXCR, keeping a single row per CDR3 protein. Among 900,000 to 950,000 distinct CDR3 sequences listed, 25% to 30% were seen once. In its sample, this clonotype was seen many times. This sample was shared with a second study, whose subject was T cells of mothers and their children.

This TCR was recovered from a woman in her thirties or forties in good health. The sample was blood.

CDR3 in amino acids: CASSYGPSKAYEQYF. Written as DNA, the CDR3 is TGTGCCAGCAGTTACGGGCCTTCGAAGGCCTACGAGCAGTACTTC. This chain connects TRBV6-5 to TRBJ2-7; D call uncertain. V dropped 2 bases and J dropped 2 bases, with 13 bases sitting between them. This CDR3 is built from 15 residues. The germline gives CDR1 MNHEY, CDR2 SVGAGI.